This TCR beta chain was identified during a study of blood T cell repertoires in COVID-19. Turning to the study itself: COVID-19 samples from acute and convalescent phases originated in the United States, Italy and Spain. T cells, B-cell-depleted T cells, or PBMCs supplied cDNA or gDNA.

Germline assignment: CDR1 LNHDA and CDR2 SQIVND (reference sequence). This CDR3 comprises 15 residues. With 3 bases clipped from V and 4 bases from J, the junction kept 6 bases outside the gene matches. Authors' analysis steps: Amplification of reference gene primers provided the estimated nucleated cell counts. Repertoires were generated with immunoSEQ multiplex PCR, while TCRdb's copy carries only in-frame clones and drops some. D and trimming were read from the DNA, whereas the V and J calls and clone size are those reported in that table. The table shows over 80,000 clones, with over 80% occurring only once.

Material for sequencing was peripheral blood. The sequence came from a human donor with active COVID-19. The donor label of this sample is uncertain. V gene TRBV19 combines with J gene TRBJ2-3, with 8 bases aligning to TRBD2. The chain's CDR3 is CASSIYRGGADTQYF. For the CDR3, the DNA is TGTGCCAGTAGTATTTATCGGGGGGGCGCAGATACGCAGTATTTT.